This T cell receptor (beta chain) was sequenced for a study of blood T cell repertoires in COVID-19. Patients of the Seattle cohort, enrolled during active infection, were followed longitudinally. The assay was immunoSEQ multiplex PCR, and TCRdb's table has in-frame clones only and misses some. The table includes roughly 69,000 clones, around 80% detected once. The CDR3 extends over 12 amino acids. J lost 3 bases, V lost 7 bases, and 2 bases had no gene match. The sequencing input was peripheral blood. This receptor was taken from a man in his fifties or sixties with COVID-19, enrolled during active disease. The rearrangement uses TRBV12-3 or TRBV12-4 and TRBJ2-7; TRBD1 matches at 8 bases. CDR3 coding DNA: TGTGCCAGCAACACAGGGGGCTACGAGCAGTACTTC. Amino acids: CASNTGGYEQYF.